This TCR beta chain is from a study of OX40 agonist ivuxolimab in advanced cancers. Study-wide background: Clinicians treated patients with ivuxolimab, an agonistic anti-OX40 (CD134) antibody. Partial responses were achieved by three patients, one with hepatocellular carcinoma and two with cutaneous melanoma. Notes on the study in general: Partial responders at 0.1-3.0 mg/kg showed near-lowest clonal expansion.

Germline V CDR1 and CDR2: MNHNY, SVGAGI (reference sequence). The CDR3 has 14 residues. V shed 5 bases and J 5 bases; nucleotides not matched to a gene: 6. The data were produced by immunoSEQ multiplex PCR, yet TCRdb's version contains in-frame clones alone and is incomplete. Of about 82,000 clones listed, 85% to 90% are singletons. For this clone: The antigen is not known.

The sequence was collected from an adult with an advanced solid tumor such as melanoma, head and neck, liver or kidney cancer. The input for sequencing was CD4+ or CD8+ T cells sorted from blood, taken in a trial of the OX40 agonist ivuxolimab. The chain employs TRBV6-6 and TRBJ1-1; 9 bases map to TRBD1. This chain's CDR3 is CASSVQGAGTEAFF. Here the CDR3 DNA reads TGTGCCAGCAGTGTACAGGGGGCGGGTACTGAAGCTTTCTTT.